The clone carrying this TCR beta chain was seen many times. Its antigen is currently unknown. Trimming took off 4 bases at V and 4 bases at J, with 4 bases between the two ends. Germline V gene sequence: CDR1 MDHEN, CDR2 SYDVKM. The CDR3 length is 11 residues. The data are from a study of T-cell reconstitution after alpha-beta-depleted transplantation in children. Regarding the study as a whole: Approximately two months post-transplant, alpha-beta T cells reportedly originated from several hundred expanded graft clones. Newly produced T cells mostly accounted for T-cell counts and diversity one year post-transplant. Surviving thymic progenitors and recipient T cells were the source of high TCRbeta diversity at day 60 in some patients.

The authors prepared the TCRbeta library with unique molecular identifiers. TCRdb independently ran MiXCR on the PCR reads; one entry per CDR3 protein. The sample gives about 200,000 distinct CDR3 sequences, around 7% of which show up once; approximately 6% is in the top ten. This chain links TRBV28 with TRBJ1-1; D call uncertain. The sample here was PBMCs, taken before TCRalphabeta/CD19-depleted stem cell transplant. This receptor was identified in a boy aged 2 to 9 with acute lymphoblastic leukemia, due to receive a stem cell transplant. CDR3 residues: CASSYVTEAFF. The CDR3 region has the DNA TGTGCCAGCAGTTACGTCACTGAAGCTTTCTTT.